This T cell receptor (beta chain) was identified during a study of CD8 T cells in Susac syndrome. Reverse transcription of about 0.5 to 1 ug RNA used random hexamers. TCRdb called the immunoSEQ multiplex PCR reads again in MiXCR, with one record for every CDR3 protein. Here the sample spans approximately 200,000 distinct CDR3 sequences, 90% to 95% being singletons. Trimming took 4 bases from V and 12 from J, leaving 18 bases between them. Germline CDR1 and CDR2: LGHDT and YNNKEL (reference sequence). The CDR3 length is 13 residues. The chain joins TRBV3-1 to TRBJ1-2, with a weak D call TRBD1 (5 bases). Sequencing was performed on CD4+ T cells from PBMCs. The source is a human donor with multiple sclerosis. Written as DNA, the CDR3 is TGTGCCAGCAGCCCTCGGGACTCTGGGGTTAACACCTTC. Its protein product is CASSPRDSGVNTF.